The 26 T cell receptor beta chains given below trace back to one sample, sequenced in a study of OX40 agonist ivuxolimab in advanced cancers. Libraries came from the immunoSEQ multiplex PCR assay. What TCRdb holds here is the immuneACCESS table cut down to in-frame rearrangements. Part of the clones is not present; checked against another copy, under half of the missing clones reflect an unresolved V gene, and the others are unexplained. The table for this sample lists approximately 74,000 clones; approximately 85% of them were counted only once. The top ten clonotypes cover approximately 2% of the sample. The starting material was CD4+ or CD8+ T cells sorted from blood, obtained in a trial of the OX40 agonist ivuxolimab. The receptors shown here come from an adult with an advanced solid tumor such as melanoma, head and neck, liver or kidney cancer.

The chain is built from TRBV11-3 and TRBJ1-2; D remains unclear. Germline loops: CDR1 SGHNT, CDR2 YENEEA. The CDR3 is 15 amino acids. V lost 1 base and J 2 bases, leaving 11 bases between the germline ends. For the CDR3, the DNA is TGTGCCAGCAGCTTAGGAGAAGGCCCGAACTATGGCTACACCTTC. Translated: CASSLGEGPNYGYTF.

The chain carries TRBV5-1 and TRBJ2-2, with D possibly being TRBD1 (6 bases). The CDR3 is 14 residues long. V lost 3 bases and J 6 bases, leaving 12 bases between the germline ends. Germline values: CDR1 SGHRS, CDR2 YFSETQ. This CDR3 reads CASSSQGIAGELFF. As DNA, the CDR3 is TGCGCCAGCAGCTCCCAGGGGATTGCCGGGGAGCTGTTTTTT.

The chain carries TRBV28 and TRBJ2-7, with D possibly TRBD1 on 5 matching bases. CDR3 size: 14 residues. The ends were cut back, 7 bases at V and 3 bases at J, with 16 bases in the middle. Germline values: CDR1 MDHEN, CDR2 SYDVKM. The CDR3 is CASTYRTRNYEQYF. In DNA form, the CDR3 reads TGTGCCAGCACGTATCGGACAAGGAACTACGAGCAGTACTTC.

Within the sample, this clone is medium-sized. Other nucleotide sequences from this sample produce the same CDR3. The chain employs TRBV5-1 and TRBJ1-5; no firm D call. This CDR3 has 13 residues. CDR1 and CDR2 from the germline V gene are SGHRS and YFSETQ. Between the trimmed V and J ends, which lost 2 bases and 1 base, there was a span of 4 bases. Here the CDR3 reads CASSLDSNQPQHF. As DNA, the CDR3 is TGCGCCAGCAGCTTAGACAGCAATCAGCCCCAGCATTTT.

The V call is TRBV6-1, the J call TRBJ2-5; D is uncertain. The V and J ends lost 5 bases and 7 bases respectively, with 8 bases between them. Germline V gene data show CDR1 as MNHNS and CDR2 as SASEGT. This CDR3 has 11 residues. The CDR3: CASSYGGTQYF. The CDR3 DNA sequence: TGTGCCAGCAGTTACGGTGGGACCCAGTACTTC.

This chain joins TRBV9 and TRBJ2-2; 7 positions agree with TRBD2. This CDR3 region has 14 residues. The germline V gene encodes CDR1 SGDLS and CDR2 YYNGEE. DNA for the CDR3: TGTGCTACCGGGCTAGCGGAAACAACCGGGGAGCTGTTTTTT. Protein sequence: CATGLAETTGELFF.

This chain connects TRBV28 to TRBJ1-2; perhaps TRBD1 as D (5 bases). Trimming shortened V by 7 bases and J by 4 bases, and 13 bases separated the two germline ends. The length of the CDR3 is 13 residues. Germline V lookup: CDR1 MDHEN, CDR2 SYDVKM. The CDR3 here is CASTWGTSYGYTF. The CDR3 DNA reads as TGTGCCAGCACCTGGGGGACTTCCTATGGCTACACCTTC.

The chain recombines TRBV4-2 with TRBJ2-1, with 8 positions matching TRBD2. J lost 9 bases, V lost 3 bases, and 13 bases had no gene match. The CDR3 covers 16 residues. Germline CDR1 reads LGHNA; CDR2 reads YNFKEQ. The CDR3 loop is CASSQAGTRADVEQFF. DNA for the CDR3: TGTGCCAGCAGCCAGGCCGGGACTAGAGCCGACGTTGAGCAGTTCTTC.

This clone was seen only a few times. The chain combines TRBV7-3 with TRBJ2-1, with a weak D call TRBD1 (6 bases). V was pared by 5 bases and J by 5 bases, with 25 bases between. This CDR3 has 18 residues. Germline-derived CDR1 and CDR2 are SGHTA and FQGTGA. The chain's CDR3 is CASSPVSGFWDTNNEQFF. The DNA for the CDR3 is TGTGCCAGCAGCCCAGTATCCGGTTTTTGGGACACCAACAATGAGCAGTTCTTC.

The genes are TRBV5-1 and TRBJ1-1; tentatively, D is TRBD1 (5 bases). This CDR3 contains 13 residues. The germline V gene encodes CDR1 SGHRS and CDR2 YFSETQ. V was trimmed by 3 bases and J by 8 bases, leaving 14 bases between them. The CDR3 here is CASSWDFSTEAFF. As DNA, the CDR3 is TGCGCCAGCAGCTGGGACTTTTCCACGGAAGCTTTCTTT. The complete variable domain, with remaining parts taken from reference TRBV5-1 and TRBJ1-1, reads KAGVTQTPRYLIKTRGQQVTLSCSPISGHRSVSWYQQTPGQGLQFLFEYFSETQRNKGNFPGRFSGRQFSNSRSEMNVSTLELGDSALYLCASSWDFSTEAFFGQGTRLTVV.

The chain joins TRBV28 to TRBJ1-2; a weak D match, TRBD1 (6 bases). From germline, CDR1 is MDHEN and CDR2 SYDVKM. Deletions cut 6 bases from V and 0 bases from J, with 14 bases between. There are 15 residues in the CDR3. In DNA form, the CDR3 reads TGTGCCAGCAGAGTAACAGGGAAAACTAACTATGGCTACACCTTC. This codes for CASRVTGKTNYGYTF.

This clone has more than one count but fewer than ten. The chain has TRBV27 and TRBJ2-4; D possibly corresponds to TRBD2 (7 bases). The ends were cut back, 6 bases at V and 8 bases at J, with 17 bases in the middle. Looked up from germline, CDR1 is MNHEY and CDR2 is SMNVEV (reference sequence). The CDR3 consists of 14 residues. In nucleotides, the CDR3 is TGTGCCAGCAGCAAAAGGGGGGGTACGTACATTCAGTACTTC. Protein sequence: CASSKRGGTYIQYF.

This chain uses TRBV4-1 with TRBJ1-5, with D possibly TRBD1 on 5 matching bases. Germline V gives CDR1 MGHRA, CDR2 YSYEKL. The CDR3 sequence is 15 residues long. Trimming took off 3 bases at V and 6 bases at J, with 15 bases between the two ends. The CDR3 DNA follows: TGCGCCAGCAGCCAGGTTTCGGGGCCAGGTCAGCCCCAGCATTTT. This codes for CASSQVSGPGQPQHF.

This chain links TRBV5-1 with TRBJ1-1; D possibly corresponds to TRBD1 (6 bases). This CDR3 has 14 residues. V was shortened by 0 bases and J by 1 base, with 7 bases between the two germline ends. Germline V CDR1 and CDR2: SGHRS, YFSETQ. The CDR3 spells CASSLGGQNTEAFF. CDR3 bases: TGCGCCAGCAGCTTGGGGGGACAGAACACTGAAGCTTTCTTT. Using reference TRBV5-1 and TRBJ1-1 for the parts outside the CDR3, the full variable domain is KAGVTQTPRYLIKTRGQQVTLSCSPISGHRSVSWYQQTPGQGLQFLFEYFSETQRNKGNFPGRFSGRQFSNSRSEMNVSTLELGDSALYLCASSLGGQNTEAFFGQGTRLTVV.

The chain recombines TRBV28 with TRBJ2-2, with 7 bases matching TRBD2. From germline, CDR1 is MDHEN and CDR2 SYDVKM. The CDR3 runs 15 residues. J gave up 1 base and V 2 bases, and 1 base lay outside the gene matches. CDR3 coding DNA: TGTGCCAGCAGTTTAGGCGGGAGGAACACCGGGGAGCTGTTTTTT. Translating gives CASSLGGRNTGELFF. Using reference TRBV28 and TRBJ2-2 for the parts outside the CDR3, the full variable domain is DVKVTQSSRYLVKRTGEKVFLECVQDMDHENMFWYRQDPGLGLRLIYFSYDVKMKEKGDIPEGYSVSREKKERFSLILESASTNQTSMYLCASSLGGRNTGELFFGEGSRLTVL.

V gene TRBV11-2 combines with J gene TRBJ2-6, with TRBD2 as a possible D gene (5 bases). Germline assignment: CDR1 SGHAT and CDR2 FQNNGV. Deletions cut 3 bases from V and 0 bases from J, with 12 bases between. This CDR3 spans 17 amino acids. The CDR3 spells CASSFGLSDSGANVLTF. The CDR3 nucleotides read TGTGCCAGCAGCTTTGGACTGAGCGACTCTGGGGCCAACGTCCTGACTTTC.

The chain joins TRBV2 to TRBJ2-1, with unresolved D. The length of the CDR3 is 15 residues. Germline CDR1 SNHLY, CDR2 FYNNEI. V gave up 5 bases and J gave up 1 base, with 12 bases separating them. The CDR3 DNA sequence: TGTGCCAGCAGTTATTCAGGAGCGTCCTACAATGAGCAGTTCTTC. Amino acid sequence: CASSYSGASYNEQFF.

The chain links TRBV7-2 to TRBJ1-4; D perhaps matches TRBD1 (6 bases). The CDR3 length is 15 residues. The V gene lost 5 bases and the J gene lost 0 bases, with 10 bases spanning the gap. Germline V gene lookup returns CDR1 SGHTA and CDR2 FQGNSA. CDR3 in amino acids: CASSQGGTTNEKLFF. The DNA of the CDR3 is TGTGCCAGCAGCCAAGGGGGGACAACTAATGAAAAACTGTTTTTT.

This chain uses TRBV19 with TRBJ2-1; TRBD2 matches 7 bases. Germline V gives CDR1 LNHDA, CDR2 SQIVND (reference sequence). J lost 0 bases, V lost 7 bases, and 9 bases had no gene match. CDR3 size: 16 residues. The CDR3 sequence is CASKITGGNSYNEQFF. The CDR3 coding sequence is TGTGCCAGTAAAATAACCGGGGGGAACTCCTACAATGAGCAGTTCTTC. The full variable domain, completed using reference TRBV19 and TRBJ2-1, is DGGITQSPKYLFRKEGQNVTLSCEQNLNHDAMYWYRQDPGQGLRLIYYSQIVNDFQKGDIAEGYSVSREKKESFPLTVTSAQKNPTAFYLCASKITGGNSYNEQFFGPGTRLTVL.

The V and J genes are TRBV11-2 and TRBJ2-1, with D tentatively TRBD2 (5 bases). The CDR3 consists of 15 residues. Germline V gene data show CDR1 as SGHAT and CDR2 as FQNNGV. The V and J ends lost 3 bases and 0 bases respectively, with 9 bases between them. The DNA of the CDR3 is TGTGCCAGCAGCTTCGAGGGTGGCTCCTACAATGAGCAGTTCTTC. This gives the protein CASSFEGGSYNEQFF.

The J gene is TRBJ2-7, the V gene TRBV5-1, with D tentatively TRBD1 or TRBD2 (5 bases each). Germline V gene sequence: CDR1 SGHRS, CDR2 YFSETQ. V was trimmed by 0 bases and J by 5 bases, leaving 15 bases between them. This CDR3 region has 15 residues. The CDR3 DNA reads TGCGCCAGCAGCTTGGCCCTGGGGACGGGCGACGAGCAGTACTTC. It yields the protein CASSLALGTGDEQYF. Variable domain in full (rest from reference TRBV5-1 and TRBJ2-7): KAGVTQTPRYLIKTRGQQVTLSCSPISGHRSVSWYQQTPGQGLQFLFEYFSETQRNKGNFPGRFSGRQFSNSRSEMNVSTLELGDSALYLCASSLALGTGDEQYFGPGTRLTVT.

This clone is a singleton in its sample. CDR3 residues: CASSLTAGAGANVLTF. The CDR3 DNA reads as TGTGCCAGCAGCTTAACAGCGGGAGCTGGGGCCAACGTCCTGACTTTC. The chain employs TRBV7-8 and TRBJ2-6; the match to TRBD2 covers 8 bases. The germline CDR1 and CDR2 sequences are SGHVS and FQNEAQ. The V gene end was trimmed by 2 bases and the J gene end by 2 bases; junction bases not matched to a gene: 2. This CDR3 spans 16 amino acids.

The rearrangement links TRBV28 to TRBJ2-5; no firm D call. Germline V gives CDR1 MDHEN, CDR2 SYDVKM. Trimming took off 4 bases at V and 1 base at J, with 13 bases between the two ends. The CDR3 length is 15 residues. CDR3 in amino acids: CASSSIWAGQETQYF. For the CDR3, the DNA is TGTGCCAGCAGTTCCATATGGGCAGGCCAAGAGACCCAGTACTTC.

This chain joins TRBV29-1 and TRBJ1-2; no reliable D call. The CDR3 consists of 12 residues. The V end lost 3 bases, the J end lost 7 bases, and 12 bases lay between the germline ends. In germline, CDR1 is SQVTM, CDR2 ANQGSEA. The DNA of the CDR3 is TGCAGCGTTGAGGCGAGGGTGTTTGGCTACACCTTC. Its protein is CSVEARVFGYTF.

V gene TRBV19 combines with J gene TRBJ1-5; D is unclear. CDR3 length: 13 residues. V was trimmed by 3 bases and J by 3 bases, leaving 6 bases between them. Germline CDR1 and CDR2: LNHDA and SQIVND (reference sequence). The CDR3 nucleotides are TGTGCCAGTAGTATCCGGGTCAATCAGCCCCAGCATTTT. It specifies CASSIRVNQPQHF.

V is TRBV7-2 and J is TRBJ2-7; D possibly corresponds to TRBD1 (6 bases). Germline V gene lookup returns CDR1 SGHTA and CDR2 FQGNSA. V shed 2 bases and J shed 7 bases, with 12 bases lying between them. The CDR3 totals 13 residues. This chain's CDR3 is CASSLLPQGEQYF. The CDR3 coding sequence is TGTGCCAGCAGCTTACTACCGCAGGGGGAGCAGTACTTC.